Listed here are 4 T cell receptor beta chains from one sample, sequenced in a study of T-cell memory formation after mild COVID-19 (dated by TCRdb to the early 2020s). The library was produced with 5' RACE. The listed sequencing device is Illumina NovaSeq 6000. TCRdb handled the public reads itself, with Q25 trimming in fastp and clone calling in MiXCR, and kept productive beta chains. One record per CDR3 amino acid sequence lists the most common genes and DNA. Within this sample are more than 450,000 distinct CDR3 sequences, with roughly 17% of them counted one time only. Of the sample, around 12% falls within the top ten clones. The sample taken for sequencing was PBMCs or a T cell subset sorted from them (not recorded which). These receptors originate from an adult woman who had mild COVID-19 (a few samples of this study predate the infection). The sample titles of this study are shuffled in the database, so cell type and time point are left out; the donor was told from shared clones.

The table lists this clonotype with many counts. The chain has TRBV12-3 or TRBV12-4 and TRBJ2-5, with D perhaps matching TRBD1 (6 bases). This CDR3 region has 14 residues. V shed 3 bases and J shed 3 bases, with 11 bases lying between them. The CDR3 coding sequence is TGTGCCAGCAGTTTCGGACAGACAAAAGAGACCCAGTACTTC. It specifies CASSFGQTKETQYF.

The sample holds many counts of this clonotype. The V and J genes are TRBV20-1 and TRBJ2-7; the match to TRBD1 covers 7 bases. Trimming at V came to 5 bases and at J to 5 bases, leaving 6 bases not matched to a gene. CDR3 size: 12 residues. The germline V gene has CDR1 DFQATT and CDR2 SNEGSKA (reference sequence). The CDR3, as DNA: TGCAGTGCTGGGGACAGTATACACGAGCAGTACTTC. Its translation: CSAGDSIHEQYF.

The chain couples TRBV29-1 to TRBJ1-1; weak D call: TRBD1 (5 bases). The CDR3 has 14 amino acids. The germline CDR1 and CDR2 sequences are SQVTM and ANQGSEA. The V gene lost 6 bases and the J gene lost 0 bases, with 14 bases spanning the gap. The CDR3 nucleotides are TGCAGCGTGCCTGGAGGACATATGAACACTGAAGCTTTCTTT. This encodes CSVPGGHMNTEAFF.

This rearrangement joins TRBV30 to TRBJ1-1; no clear D. The CDR3 loop spans 14 amino acids. Germline lookup yields CDR1 GTSNPN and CDR2 SVGIG (reference sequence). The V end was cut by 0 bases, the J end by 7 bases, with 15 bases between. The CDR3 coding sequence is TGTGCCTGGAGTGTCGAAGGGAAGTCTAGTGAAGCTTTCTTT. This encodes CAWSVEGKSSEAFF.